Below are 19 T cell receptor beta chains sequenced from a single sample in a study of Ad26.COV2.S vaccination and SARS-CoV-2 variants. As to treatment: roughly 18 received Ad26.COV2.S at low or high dose, single or two shots; 5 received placebo; per-sample allocation not given. Following the first vaccine or placebo injection, samples were taken on day 63. Profiling relied on immunoSEQ multiplex PCR, and the TCRdb table lists in-frame clones only, not all of them. This sample carries about 420,000 clones, around 87% of them seen once, and the ten largest clones take 3.5% to 4%. This specimen consisted of peripheral blood, obtained in a trial of Ad26.COV2.S vaccine versus placebo. These receptors all stem from a person between 18 and 65 years old who received the Ad26.COV2.S COVID-19 vaccine or a placebo.

This clone was seen many times. The chain is built from TRBV28 and TRBJ2-7; tentatively, D is TRBD1 (5 bases). V was pared by 7 bases and J by 7 bases, with 17 bases between. CDR3 size: 13 residues. Germline V gives CDR1 MDHEN, CDR2 SYDVKM. The DNA of the CDR3 is TGTGCCAGCAAAACCGGAGCAGGGTCTGAGCAGTACTTC. This encodes CASKTGAGSEQYF.

This chain connects TRBV6-5 to TRBJ2-7; D perhaps matches TRBD1 (5 bases). The germline V and J ends were trimmed by 6 bases and 4 bases, with 16 bases remaining between them. In germline, CDR1 is MNHEY, CDR2 SVGAGI. The CDR3 length is 14 residues. The CDR3 region has the DNA TGTGCCAGCAGCCGCGACAGACAAGGGTACGAGCAGTACTTC. Encoded protein: CASSRDRQGYEQYF.

This chain links TRBV6-4 with TRBJ1-6; the match to TRBD1 covers 8 bases. This CDR3 has 14 amino acids. V shed 6 bases, J shed 6 bases, and the junction held 4 bases outside the gene matches. Germline CDR1 is MRHNA and CDR2 is SNTAGT. CDR3 in DNA: TGTGCCAGCAGCGTCCAGGGGGCTAATTCACCCCTCCACTTT. It encodes CASSVQGANSPLHF.

The CDR3 coding sequence is TGTGCCTGGAGTGTAGGACTCCGCGGTACTGAAGCTTTCTTT. It yields the protein CAWSVGLRGTEAFF. The V gene is TRBV30, the J gene TRBJ1-1; no reliable D call. Germline V CDR1 and CDR2: GTSNPN, SVGIG (reference sequence). This CDR3 has 14 residues. Trimming cost V 0 bases and J 5 bases, with 13 bases left between them.

The DNA of the CDR3 is TGTGCCAGCAGCCAAGACCCGGGCTCCTACGAGCAGTACTTC. Protein sequence: CASSQDPGSYEQYF. The chain links TRBV14 to TRBJ2-7; D gene unclear. Trimming pared 0 bases from V and 0 bases from J, leaving 6 bases between. Germline assignment: CDR1 SGHDN and CDR2 FVKESK. The CDR3 consists of 14 residues.

This sequence joins TRBV6-6 and TRBJ2-3; 14 bases fit TRBD2. Trimming cost V 5 bases and J 7 bases; bases outside gene matches: 8. Germline V gives CDR1 MNHNY, CDR2 SVGAGI (reference sequence). CDR3 length: 16 amino acids. CDR3 sequence reads: CASSPRLAGGQNTQYF. In nucleotides, the CDR3 is TGTGCCAGCAGTCCTCGACTAGCGGGGGGGCAAAATACGCAGTATTTT.

This rearrangement joins TRBV29-1 to TRBJ2-7; the match to TRBD1 covers 9 bases. Germline CDR1 is SQVTM and CDR2 is ANQGSEA. V shed 4 bases, J shed 7 bases, and the junction held 5 bases outside the gene matches. The CDR3 extends over 12 amino acids. This CDR3 reads CSVATGGGEQYF. CDR3 sequence (DNA): TGCAGCGTTGCGACAGGGGGAGGTGAGCAGTACTTC.

This rearrangement joins TRBV4-3 to TRBJ2-1; 10 bases line up with TRBD2. The CDR3 has 18 amino acids. Germline V gives CDR1 LGHNA, CDR2 YSLEER. V lost 4 bases, J lost 1 base, and 10 bases stayed unmatched. This chain's CDR3 is CASSPRGSGGISYNEQFF. The CDR3 DNA reads TGCGCCAGCAGCCCCCGGGGTAGCGGGGGGATTTCCTACAATGAGCAGTTCTTC.

The chain combines TRBV6-2 or TRBV6-3 with TRBJ2-1, with TRBD1 matching over 9 bases. Trimming took 2 bases from V and 10 from J; bases not matched to a gene: 18. The CDR3 length is 18 residues. The germline gives CDR1 MNHEY, CDR2 SVGEGT. CDR3 amino acids: CASSYDGAGTGYNVEQFF. In nucleotides, the CDR3 is TGTGCCAGCAGTTACGATGGGGCCGGGACAGGGTACAATGTGGAGCAGTTCTTC.

The gene calls are TRBV29-1 and TRBJ2-7; D ambiguous. CDR1 SQVTM and CDR2 ANQGSEA come from the germline V gene. Deletions cut 4 bases from V and 3 bases from J, with 10 bases between. This CDR3 is 12 amino acids long. In nucleotides, the CDR3 is TGCAGCGTTGGTCGGAACATCTACGAGCAGTACTTC. Translation: CSVGRNIYEQYF.

The chain recombines TRBV2 with TRBJ2-4; the match to TRBD2 covers 11 bases. This CDR3 region has 17 residues. V trimming: 8 bases; J trimming: 2 bases; junction bases outside the gene matches: 11. Per the germline V gene, CDR1 is SNHLY and CDR2 is FYNNEI. The CDR3 spells CASRTLAGGRTKNIQYF. The CDR3 DNA is TGTGCCAGCCGGACGCTAGCGGGGGGCCGGACCAAAAACATTCAGTACTTC. The full variable domain, its missing parts supplied by reference TRBV2 and TRBJ2-4, is EPEVTQTPSHQVTQMGQEVILRCVPISNHLYFYWYRQILGQKVEFLVSFYNNEISEKSEIFDDQFSVERPDGSNFTLKIRSTKLEDSAMYFCASRTLAGGRTKNIQYFGAGTRLSVL.

This rearrangement joins TRBV30 to TRBJ2-1, with D uncertain. Germline CDR1 GTSNPN, CDR2 SVGIG (reference sequence). CDR3 length: 14 residues. The ends were cut back, 5 bases at V and 7 bases at J, with 18 bases in the middle. The CDR3 is CAWVTPGFYNEQFF. CDR3 coding DNA: TGTGCCTGGGTCACCCCTGGCTTTTATAATGAGCAGTTCTTC.

The V and J genes are TRBV11-2 and TRBJ2-7; 8 bases are shared with TRBD1. With 0 bases clipped from V and 5 bases from J, the junction kept 6 bases outside the gene matches. Germline V gives CDR1 SGHAT, CDR2 FQNNGV. The length of the CDR3 is 15 residues. The CDR3 sequence: CASSLDATGVHEQYF. Here the CDR3 DNA reads TGTGCCAGCAGCTTAGACGCGACAGGGGTACACGAGCAGTACTTC.

This chain links TRBV30 with TRBJ1-2, with D hard to call. Germline-derived CDR1 and CDR2 are GTSNPN and SVGIG (reference sequence). CDR3 length: 10 amino acids. Trimming cost V 3 bases and J 6 bases, with 5 bases left between them. The CDR3 is CAWSGNGYTF. The CDR3 DNA reads as TGTGCCTGGAGCGGGAATGGCTACACCTTC.

This rearrangement joins TRBV6-5 to TRBJ1-6; D unclear. V lost 8 bases and J 8 bases, leaving 16 bases between the germline ends. The CDR3 covers 14 residues. Germline loops: CDR1 MNHEY, CDR2 SVGAGI. The CDR3 nucleotides read TGTGCCAGCCGGGCCGGACCGAATCATTCACCCCTCCACTTT. This encodes CASRAGPNHSPLHF.

The V and J genes are TRBV20-1 and TRBJ1-6, with 8 bases matching TRBD1. The CDR3 spans 15 residues. Germline CDR1 DFQATT, CDR2 SNEGSKA (reference sequence). Unmatched junction bases numbered 8, after V lost 3 bases and J lost 7 bases. The CDR3: CSASTLNRGNSPLHF. The CDR3 DNA reads TGCAGTGCTAGTACCCTAAACAGGGGGAATTCACCCCTCCACTTT.

The chain carries TRBV4-2 and TRBJ2-5; TRBD1 agrees at 11 bases. This CDR3 region has 15 residues. CDR1 is LGHNA and CDR2 is YNFKEQ in the germline V gene. J gave up 4 bases and V 0 bases, and 1 base lay outside the gene matches. The CDR3: CASSQEDRGRETQYF. CDR3 DNA sequence: TGTGCCAGCAGCCAAGAGGACAGGGGGCGAGAGACCCAGTACTTC.

The chain couples TRBV7-2 to TRBJ1-6; unclear D gene. There are 15 residues in the CDR3. The V end lost 4 bases, the J end lost 0 bases, and 7 bases lay between the germline ends. Germline CDR1 and CDR2: SGHTA and FQGNSA. The CDR3 protein is CASSSESSYNSPLHF. The CDR3, as DNA: TGTGCCAGCAGCTCCGAAAGCTCCTATAATTCACCCCTCCACTTT.

The V and J genes are TRBV3-1 (or the pseudogene TRBV3-2) and TRBJ2-6; D gene ambiguous. Per germline, CDR1 LGHDT and CDR2 YNNKEL (reference sequence). The CDR3 extends over 14 amino acids. The V and J ends lost 7 bases and 0 bases respectively, with 7 bases between them. The CDR3 DNA sequence: TGTGCCAGCAACCGAGTCTCTGGGGCCAACGTCCTGACTTTC. Its translation: CASNRVSGANVLTF.